The subject of this entry is one TCR beta chain. Here immunoSEQ multiplex PCR was the method, and the copy in TCRdb shows in-frame clones only, minus some. The data contain 150,000 to 200,000 clones, 80% to 90% of them singletons. This sample was taken from a study of blood T cell repertoires in COVID-19. V lost 4 bases to trimming and J lost 1 base; unmatched junction nucleotides: 8. This CDR3 contains 16 residues. Germline V gene data show CDR1 as SGDLS and CDR2 as YYNGEE. The sequenced sample was peripheral blood. The TCR comes from a human donor in a cohort sampled during active COVID-19. V gene TRBV9 combines with J gene TRBJ2-3, with 8 bases that match TRBD1. The CDR3 region is CASSSRTGTGTDTQYF. The CDR3 nucleotides are TGTGCCAGCAGCTCTCGGACAGGGACGGGCACAGATACGCAGTATTTT.